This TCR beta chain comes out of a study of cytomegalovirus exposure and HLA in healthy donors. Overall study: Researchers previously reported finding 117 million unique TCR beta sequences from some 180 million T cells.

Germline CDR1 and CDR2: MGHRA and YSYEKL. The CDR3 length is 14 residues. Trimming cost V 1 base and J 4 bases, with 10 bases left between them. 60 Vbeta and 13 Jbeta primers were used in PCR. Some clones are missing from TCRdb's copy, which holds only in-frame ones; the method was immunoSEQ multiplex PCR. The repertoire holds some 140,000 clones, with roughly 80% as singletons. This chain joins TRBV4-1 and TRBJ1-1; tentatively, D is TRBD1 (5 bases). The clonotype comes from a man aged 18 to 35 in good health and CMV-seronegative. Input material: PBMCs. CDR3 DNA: TGCGCCAGCAGCCAAGTTGGGGCATTCACTGAAGCTTTCTTT. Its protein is CASSQVGAFTEAFF.